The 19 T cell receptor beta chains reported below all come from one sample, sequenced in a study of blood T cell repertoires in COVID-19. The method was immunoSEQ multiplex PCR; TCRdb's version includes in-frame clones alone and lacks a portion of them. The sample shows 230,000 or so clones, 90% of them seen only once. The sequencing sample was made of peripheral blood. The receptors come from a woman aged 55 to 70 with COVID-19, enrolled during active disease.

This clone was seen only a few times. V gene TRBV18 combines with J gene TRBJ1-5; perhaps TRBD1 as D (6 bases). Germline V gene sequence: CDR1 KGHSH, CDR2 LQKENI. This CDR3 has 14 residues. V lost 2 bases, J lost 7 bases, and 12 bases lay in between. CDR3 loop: CASSPRGEGQPQHF. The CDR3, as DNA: TGTGCCAGCTCACCAAGGGGGGAGGGGCAGCCCCAGCATTTT.

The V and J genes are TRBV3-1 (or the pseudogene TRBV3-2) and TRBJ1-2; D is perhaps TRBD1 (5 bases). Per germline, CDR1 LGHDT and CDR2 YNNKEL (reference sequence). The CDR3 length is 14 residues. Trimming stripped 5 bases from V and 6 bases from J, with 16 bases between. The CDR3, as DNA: TGTGCCAGCAGCACAGGACGGAATACGAATGGCTACACCTTC. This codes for CASSTGRNTNGYTF.

CDR3 protein: CASSYSRETEAFF. The CDR3 DNA sequence: TGTGCCAGCAGTTACTCCAGGGAAACTGAAGCTTTCTTT. The J gene is TRBJ1-1, the V gene TRBV6-5, with D tentatively TRBD1 (5 bases). The V end lost 0 bases, the J end lost 5 bases, and 7 bases lay between the germline ends. Germline CDR1 and CDR2: MNHEY and SVGAGI. The CDR3 runs 13 residues.

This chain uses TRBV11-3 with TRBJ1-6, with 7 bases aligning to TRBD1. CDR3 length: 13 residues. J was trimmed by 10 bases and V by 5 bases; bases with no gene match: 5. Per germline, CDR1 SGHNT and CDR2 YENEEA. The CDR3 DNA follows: TGTGCCAGCAGCGACGACAGGGACTCACCCCTCCACTTT. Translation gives CASSDDRDSPLHF.

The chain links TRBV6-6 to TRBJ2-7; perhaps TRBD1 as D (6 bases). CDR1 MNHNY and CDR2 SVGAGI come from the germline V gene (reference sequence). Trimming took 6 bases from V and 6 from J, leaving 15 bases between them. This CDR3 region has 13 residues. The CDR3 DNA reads TGTGCCAGCAGCCCTAGACAGGCGGGCGAGCAGTACTTC. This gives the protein CASSPRQAGEQYF.

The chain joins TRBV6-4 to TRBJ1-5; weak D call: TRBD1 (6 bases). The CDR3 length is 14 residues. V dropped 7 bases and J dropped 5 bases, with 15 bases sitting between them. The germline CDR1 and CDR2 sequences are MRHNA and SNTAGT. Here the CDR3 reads CASINQGLDQPQHF. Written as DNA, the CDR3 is TGTGCCAGCATCAACCAGGGGTTGGATCAGCCCCAGCATTTT.

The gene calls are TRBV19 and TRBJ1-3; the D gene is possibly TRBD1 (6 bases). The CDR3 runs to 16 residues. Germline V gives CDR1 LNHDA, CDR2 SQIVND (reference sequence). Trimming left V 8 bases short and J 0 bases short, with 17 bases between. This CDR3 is CASSPDSLPSGNTIYF. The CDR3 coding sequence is TGTGCCAGTTCCCCGGACAGCTTACCCTCTGGAAACACCATATATTTT.

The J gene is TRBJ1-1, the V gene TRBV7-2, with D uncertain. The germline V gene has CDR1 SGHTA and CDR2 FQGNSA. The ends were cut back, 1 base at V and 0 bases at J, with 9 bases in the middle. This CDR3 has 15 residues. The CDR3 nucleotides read TGTGCCAGCAGCTTAGGGTACGGGTTGAACACTGAAGCTTTCTTT. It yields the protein CASSLGYGLNTEAFF.

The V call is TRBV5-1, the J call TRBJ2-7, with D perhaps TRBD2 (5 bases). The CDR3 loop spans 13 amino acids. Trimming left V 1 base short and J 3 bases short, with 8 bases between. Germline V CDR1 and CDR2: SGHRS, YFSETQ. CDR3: CASSLYRGYEQYF. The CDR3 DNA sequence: TGCGCCAGCAGCTTGTATCGGGGCTACGAGCAGTACTTC.

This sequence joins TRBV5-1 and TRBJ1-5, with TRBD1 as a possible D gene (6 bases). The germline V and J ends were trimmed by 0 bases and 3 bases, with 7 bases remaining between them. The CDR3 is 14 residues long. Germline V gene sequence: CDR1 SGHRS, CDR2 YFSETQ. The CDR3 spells CASSLGQANQPQHF. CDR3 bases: TGCGCCAGCAGCTTGGGACAGGCCAATCAGCCCCAGCATTTT.

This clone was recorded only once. The CDR3 nucleotides read TGTGCCAGCAGTTTTCAGGGGTCCAGTGGAAACACCATATATTTT. Protein product: CASSFQGSSGNTIYF. This sequence joins TRBV28 and TRBJ1-3; possibly TRBD1 for D (6 bases). V was trimmed by 3 bases and J by 3 bases, leaving 12 bases between them. CDR1 MDHEN and CDR2 SYDVKM come from the germline V gene. The CDR3 extends over 15 amino acids.

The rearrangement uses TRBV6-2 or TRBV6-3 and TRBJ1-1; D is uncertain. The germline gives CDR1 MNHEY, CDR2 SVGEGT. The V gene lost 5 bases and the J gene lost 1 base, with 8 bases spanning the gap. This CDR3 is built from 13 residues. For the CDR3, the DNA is TGTGCCAGCAGTCGCCCAGGGAACACTGAAGCTTTCTTT. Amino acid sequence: CASSRPGNTEAFF.

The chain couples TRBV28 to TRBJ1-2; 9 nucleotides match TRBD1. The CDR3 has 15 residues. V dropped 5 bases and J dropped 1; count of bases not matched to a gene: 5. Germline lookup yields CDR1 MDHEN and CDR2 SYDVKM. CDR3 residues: CASSPLGQGNYGYTF. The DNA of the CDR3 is TGTGCCAGCAGTCCCCTGGGACAGGGTAACTATGGCTACACCTTC.

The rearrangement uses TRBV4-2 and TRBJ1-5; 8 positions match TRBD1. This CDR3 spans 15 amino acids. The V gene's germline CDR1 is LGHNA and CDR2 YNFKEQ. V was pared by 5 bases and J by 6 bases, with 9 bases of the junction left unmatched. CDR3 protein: CASSGHGQGSQPQHF. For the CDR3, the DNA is TGTGCCAGCAGCGGACACGGACAGGGTTCTCAGCCCCAGCATTTT.

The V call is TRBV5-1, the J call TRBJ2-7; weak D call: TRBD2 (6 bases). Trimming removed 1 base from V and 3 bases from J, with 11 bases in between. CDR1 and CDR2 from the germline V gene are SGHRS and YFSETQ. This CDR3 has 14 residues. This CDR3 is CASSLLGGYYEQYF. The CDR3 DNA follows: TGCGCCAGCAGCTTGTTGGGGGGTTACTACGAGCAGTACTTC.

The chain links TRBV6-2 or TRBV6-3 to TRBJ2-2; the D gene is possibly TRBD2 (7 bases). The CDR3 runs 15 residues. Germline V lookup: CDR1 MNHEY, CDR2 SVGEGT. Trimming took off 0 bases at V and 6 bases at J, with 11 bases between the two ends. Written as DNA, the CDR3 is TGTGCCAGCAGTTACTCACGGGGGGCCTCCGGGGAGCTGTTTTTT. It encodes CASSYSRGASGELFF.

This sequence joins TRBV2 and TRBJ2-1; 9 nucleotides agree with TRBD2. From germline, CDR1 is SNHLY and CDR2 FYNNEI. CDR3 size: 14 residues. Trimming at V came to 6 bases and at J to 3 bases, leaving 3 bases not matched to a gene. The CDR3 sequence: CASRTRGGYNEQFF. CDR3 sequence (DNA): TGTGCCAGCAGGACGCGGGGGGGCTACAATGAGCAGTTCTTC.

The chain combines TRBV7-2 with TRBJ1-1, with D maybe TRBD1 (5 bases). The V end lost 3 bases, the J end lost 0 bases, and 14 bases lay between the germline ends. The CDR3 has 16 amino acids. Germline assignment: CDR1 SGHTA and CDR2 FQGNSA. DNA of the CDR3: TGTGCCAGCAGCTTCCGGAGGGTGGGGGTGAACACTGAAGCTTTCTTT. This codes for CASSFRRVGVNTEAFF.

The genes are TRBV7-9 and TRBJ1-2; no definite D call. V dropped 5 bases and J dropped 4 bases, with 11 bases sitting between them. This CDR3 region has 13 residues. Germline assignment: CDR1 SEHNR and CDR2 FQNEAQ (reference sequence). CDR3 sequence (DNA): TGTGCCAGCAGCCCCGACATGCCCTATGGCTACACCTTC. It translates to CASSPDMPYGYTF.